This is a list of T cell receptor beta chains from one sample in a study of blood T cell repertoires in COVID-19. Assay used: immunoSEQ multiplex PCR; TCRdb lists only in-frame clones, some missing. This sample has around 300,000 clones, with around 89% found just once. Sequenced: peripheral blood. The receptor source for this set is a woman in her 40s with COVID-19, enrolled during active disease. Each CDR3 is given with its conserved first and last residue.

J gene	V gene	CDR3 protein
TRBJ1-4	TRBV5-1	CASSSGTGDEKLFF
TRBJ2-7	TRBV30	CACHRGRTSYEQYF
TRBJ2-5	TRBV29-1	CSAQLLGPETQYF
TRBJ2-3	TRBV9	CASSVELAGKFPQYF
TRBJ2-7	TRBV7-3	CASSQGGTGLEQYF
TRBJ1-5	TRBV27	CASSLGAGANQPQHF
TRBJ2-7	TRBV28	CASKPGTARPYEQYF
TRBJ2-5	TRBV30	CAWRPGQGPRETQYF
TRBJ2-3	TRBV10-3	CAIRGVSFSTDTQYF
TRBJ2-3	TRBV6-2/TRBV6-3	CASSYLRTGRIDTQYF
TRBJ1-2	TRBV13	CASSFRSYGYTF
TRBJ2-2	TRBV7-2	CASSPLLRVPGELFF
TRBJ1-1	TRBV7-2	CASSPYSGRTEAFF
TRBJ1-3	TRBV28	CASSKAGTGSLSGNTIYF
TRBJ1-5	TRBV7-8	CASSASRGAQPTNQPQHF
TRBJ2-2	TRBV9	CASSQLAGGLSAGELFF